This TCR beta chain was profiled in a study of CXCR3-negative and CXCR3-positive naive CD8 T cells. All TRB cDNA libraries came from 5' RACE performed with UMI labels. TCRdb re-called the 5' RACE reads; every CDR3 protein appears as one record, without DNA. The sample includes tens of thousands of distinct CDR3 sequences. Findings and caveats of the study: Against CXCR3-negative naive cells, CXCR3-positive naive cells showed more hydrophobic TRB CDR3s. For naive cells, CXCR3-negative and CXCR3-positive subsets had similar TRBV-TRBJ usage; for memory cells, usage differed.

As to this clonotype: What it recognizes is unknown.

Sequencing was done on a sample of naive CXCR3+ CD8+ T cells from blood. The subset here: CD45RO-CCR7+CD27+CD95- naive CD8+ T cells expressing CXCR3 (TNR3+). This receptor was obtained from a human donor in good health. Some clones in this sample may be carry-over from other donors' samples.

The CDR3 sequence is CASSSPEQGIYNEQFF. The V gene is TRBV7-2, the J gene TRBJ2-1; TCRdb returns TRBD1, unconfirmable since there is no DNA. Germline CDR1 is SGHTA and CDR2 is FQGNSA. The CDR3 totals 16 residues.